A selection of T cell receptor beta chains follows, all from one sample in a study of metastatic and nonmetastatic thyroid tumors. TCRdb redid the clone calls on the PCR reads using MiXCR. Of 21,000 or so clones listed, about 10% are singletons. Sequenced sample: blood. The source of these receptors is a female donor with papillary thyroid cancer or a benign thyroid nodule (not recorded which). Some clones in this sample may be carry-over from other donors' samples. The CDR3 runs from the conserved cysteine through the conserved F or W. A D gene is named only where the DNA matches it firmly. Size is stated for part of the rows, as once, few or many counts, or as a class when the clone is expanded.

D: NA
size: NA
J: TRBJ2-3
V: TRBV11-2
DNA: TGTGCCAGCAGCTCCTCATTTGACAGCACAGATACGCAGTATTTT
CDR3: CASSSSFDSTDTQYF

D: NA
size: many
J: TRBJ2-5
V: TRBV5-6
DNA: TGTGCCAGCAGCTCTGACTGGACAGCCTCGACGGAGACCCAGTACTTC
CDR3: CASSSDWTASTETQYF

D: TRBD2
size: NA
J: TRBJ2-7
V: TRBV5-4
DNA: TGTGCCAGTAGCCCACTAGCGGGGTCACACTACGAGCAGTACTTC
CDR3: CASSPLAGSHYEQYF

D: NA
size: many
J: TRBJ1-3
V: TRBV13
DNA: TGTGCCAGCAGCTTATTTTGGAAAACCCGGTCTGGAAACACCATATATTTT
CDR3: CASSLFWKTRSGNTIYF

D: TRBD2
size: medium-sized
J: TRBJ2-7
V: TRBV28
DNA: TGTGCCAGCAGACTACCCTCGGGGGGCGAGCAGTACTTC
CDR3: CASRLPSGGEQYF

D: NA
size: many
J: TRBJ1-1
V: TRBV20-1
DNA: TGCAGTGCTATGGGGGGCAACACTGAAGCTTTCTTT
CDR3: CSAMGGNTEAFF

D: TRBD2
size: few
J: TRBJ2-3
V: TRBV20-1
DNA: TGCAGTGCTAGAGACTATGGCGGGAGCGCAGATACGCAGTATTTT
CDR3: CSARDYGGSADTQYF

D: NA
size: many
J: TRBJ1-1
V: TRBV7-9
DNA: TGTGCCAGCAGCTTAACAAATGGAGACACTGAAGCTTTCTTT
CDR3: CASSLTNGDTEAFF

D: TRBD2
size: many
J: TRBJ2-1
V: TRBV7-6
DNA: TGTGCCAGCAGCGGGGGACTAGCGGTTAGGGATGAGCAGTTCTTC
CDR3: CASSGGLAVRDEQFF

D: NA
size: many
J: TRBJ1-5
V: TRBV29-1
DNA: TGCAGCGTTGGGGGGGGCAATCAGCCCCAGCATTTT
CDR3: CSVGGGNQPQHF

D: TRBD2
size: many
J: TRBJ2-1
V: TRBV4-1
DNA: TGCGCCAGCAGCCAAGTGCCAGCGGGAAGCTACAATGAGCAGTTCTTC
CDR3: CASSQVPAGSYNEQFF

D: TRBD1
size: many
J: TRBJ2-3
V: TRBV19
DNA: TGTGCCAGTAGAAAACAGGGGCAAGATACGCAGTATTTT
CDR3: CASRKQGQDTQYF

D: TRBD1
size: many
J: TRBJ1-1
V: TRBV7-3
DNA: TGTGCCAGCAGCTCCGCGGGAAGGGGGCGGGGCACTGAAGCTTTCTTT
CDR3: CASSSAGRGRGTEAFF

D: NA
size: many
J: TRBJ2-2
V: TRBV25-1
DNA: TGTGCCAGCAGTGAATGGGGAGTGGAATCTGGGGAGCTGTTTTTT
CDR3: CASSEWGVESGELFF

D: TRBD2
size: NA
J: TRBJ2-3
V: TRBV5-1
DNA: TGCGCCAGCAGCCCCAATCCGGGGAGGGACGTAGCAGATACGCAGTATTTT
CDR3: CASSPNPGRDVADTQYF

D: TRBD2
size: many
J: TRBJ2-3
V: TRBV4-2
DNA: TGTGCCAGCAGCACCCATAGCGGGAATGAGGATACGCAGTATTTT
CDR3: CASSTHSGNEDTQYF

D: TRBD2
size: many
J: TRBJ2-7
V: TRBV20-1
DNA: TGCAGTGCTATAGCGGGAGGGCCTGGCGAGCAGTACTTC
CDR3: CSAIAGGPGEQYF

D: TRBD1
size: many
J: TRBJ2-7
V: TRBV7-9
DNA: TGTGCCAGCAGCAAGAGGAGGGGGACAGGGAACGAGCAGTACTTC
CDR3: CASSKRRGTGNEQYF

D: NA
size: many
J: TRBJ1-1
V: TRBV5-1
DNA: TGCGCCAGCAGCTTGGCCGAGAGGGGGGATAGGACTGAAGCTTTCTTT
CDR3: CASSLAERGDRTEAFF

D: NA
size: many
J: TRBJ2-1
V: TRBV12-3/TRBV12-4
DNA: TGTGCCAGCAGTTTATTGGATACAACCCACTACAATGAGCAGTTCTTC
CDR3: CASSLLDTTHYNEQFF

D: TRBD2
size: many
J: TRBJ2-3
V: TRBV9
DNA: TGTGCCAGCAGCTTAGGGACTAGCAATAAGGCAGATACGCAGTATTTT
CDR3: CASSLGTSNKADTQYF

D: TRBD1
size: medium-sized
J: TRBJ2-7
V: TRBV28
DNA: TGTGCCAGCAGTTTTGGGTGGCGGTACAGGGGGGTCTACGAGCAGTACTTC
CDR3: CASSFGWRYRGVYEQYF

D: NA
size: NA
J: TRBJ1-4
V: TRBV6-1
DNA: TGTGCCAGCAGCCCTCAGCGGCCGCCCGAAAAACTGTTTTTT
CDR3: CASSPQRPPEKLFF

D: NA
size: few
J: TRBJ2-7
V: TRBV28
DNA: TGTGCCAGCAGGCAACTTGGCGAGCAGTACTTC
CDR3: CASRQLGEQYF

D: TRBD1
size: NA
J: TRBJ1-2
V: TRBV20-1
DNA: TGCAGTGTTCCCGACAGGGGGGGGTATGGCTACACCTTC
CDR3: CSVPDRGGYGYTF

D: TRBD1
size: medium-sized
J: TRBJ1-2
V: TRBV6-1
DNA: TGTGCCAGCAGTAGTAGAGACAGGGGCGTTTATGGCTACACCTTC
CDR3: CASSSRDRGVYGYTF

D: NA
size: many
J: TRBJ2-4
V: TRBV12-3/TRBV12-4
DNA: TGTGCCAGCAGTCAGACAGTGGGGACCAAAAACATTCAGTACTTC
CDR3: CASSQTVGTKNIQYF

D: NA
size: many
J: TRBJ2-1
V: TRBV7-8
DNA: TGTGCCAGCAGCCAACTTCTGGGCGGGAAGTACAATGAGCAGTTCTTC
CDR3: CASSQLLGGKYNEQFF

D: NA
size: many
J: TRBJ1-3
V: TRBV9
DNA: TGTGCCAGCAGCGTAGAGGATTTCTCTGGAAACACCATATATTTT
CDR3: CASSVEDFSGNTIYF

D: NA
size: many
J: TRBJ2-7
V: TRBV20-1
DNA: TGCAGTGCTAGAGTCCAGGGGCTCTCCTACGAGCAGTACTTC
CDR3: CSARVQGLSYEQYF

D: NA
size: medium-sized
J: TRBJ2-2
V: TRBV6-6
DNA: TGTGCCAGCAGTTACGGGGGAGCCGGGGAGCTGTTTTTT
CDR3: CASSYGGAGELFF

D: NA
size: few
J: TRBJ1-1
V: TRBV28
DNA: TGTGCCAGCATCCTGGGGGGGACTGAAGCTTTCTTT
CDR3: CASILGGTEAFF

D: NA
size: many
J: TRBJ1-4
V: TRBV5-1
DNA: TGCGCCAGCAGCTTGGGAATGTTGAGACTTTCAACTAATGAAAAACTGTTTTTT
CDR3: CASSLGMLRLSTNEKLFF

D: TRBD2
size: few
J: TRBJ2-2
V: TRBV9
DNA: TGTGCCAGCAGCGTTCACAACGGGAGGGTTTCCGGGGAGCTGTTTTTT
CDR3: CASSVHNGRVSGELFF

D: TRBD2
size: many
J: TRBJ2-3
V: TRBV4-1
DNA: TGCGCCAGCAGCCAAACCGGGAGCGGGAGTCCCAATACGCAGTATTTT
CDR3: CASSQTGSGSPNTQYF

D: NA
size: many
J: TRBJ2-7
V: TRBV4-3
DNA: TGCGCCAGCAGCCAAGCTCATGGATACGAGCAGTACTTC
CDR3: CASSQAHGYEQYF

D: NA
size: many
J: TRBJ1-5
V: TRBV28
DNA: TGTGCCAGCAGTTTAAGGTCAGGGGGCAATCAGCCCCAGCATTTT
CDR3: CASSLRSGGNQPQHF

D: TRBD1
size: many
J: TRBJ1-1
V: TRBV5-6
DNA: TGTGCCAGCAGCGCCTGGGACAGGGGTAACACTGAAGCTTTCTTT
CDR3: CASSAWDRGNTEAFF

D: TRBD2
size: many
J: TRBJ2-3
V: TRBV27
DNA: TGTGCCAGCAGTTTGGGACTAGCGGGAGGACCCCCTAGCACAGATACGCAGTATTTT
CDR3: CASSLGLAGGPPSTDTQYF

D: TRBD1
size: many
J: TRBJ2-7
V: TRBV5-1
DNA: TGCGCCAGCAGCTTGACAGGGGGGCTCTACGAGCAGTACTTC
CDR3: CASSLTGGLYEQYF

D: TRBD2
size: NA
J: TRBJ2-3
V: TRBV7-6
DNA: TGTGCCAGCAGACCTGGGACTAGCGGGAGCACAGATGCGCAGTATTTT
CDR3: CASRPGTSGSTDAQYF

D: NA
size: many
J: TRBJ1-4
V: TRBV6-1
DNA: TGTGCCAGCAGTGGGCAGAACGGGGAAAAACTGTTTTTT
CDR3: CASSGQNGEKLFF

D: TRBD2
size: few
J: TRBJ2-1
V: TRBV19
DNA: TGTGCCAGTAGTATGACGGGAGGTCCGGGTGAGCAGTTCTTC
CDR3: CASSMTGGPGEQFF